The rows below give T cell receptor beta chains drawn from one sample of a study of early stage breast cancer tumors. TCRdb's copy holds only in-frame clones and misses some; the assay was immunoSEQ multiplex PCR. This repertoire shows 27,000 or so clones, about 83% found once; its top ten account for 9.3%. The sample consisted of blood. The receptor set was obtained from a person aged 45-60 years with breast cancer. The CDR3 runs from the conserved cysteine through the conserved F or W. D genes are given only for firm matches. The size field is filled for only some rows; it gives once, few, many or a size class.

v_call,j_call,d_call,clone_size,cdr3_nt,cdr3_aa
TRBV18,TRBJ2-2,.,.,TGTGCCAGCTCACCACCCGTGCAGTCCGGCGCGAACACCGGGGAGCTGTTTTTT,CASSPPVQSGANTGELFF
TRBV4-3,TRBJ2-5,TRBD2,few,TGCGCCAGCAGCCAACTAGCGGGGGGGACCCAGTACTTC,CASSQLAGGTQYF
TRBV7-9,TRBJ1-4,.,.,TGTGCCAGCAGCTTACAAGTCGTTACTAATGAAAAACTGTTTTTT,CASSLQVVTNEKLFF
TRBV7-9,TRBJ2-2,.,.,TGTGCCAGCACGGACCGCGGGACAGTGGGTCCGAACACCGGGGAGCTGTTTTTT,CASTDRGTVGPNTGELFF
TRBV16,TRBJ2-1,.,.,TGTGCCAGCAGCCCCGGGGGCGATGAGCAGTTCTTC,CASSPGGDEQFF
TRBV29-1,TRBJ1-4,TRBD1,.,TGCAGCGTTCTTCGAACAGGGGGGGAAAAACTGTTTTTT,CSVLRTGGEKLFF
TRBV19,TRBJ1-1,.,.,TGTGCCACCCTAGGCGGGGGGGGCACTGAAGCTTTCTTT,CATLGGGGTEAFF
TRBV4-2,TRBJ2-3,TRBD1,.,TGTGCCAGCAGCCAAGGGTCGACAGGGGACCTGGATACGCAGTATTTT,CASSQGSTGDLDTQYF
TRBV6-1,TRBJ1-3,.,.,TGTGCCAGCAGTGAACACCCGGACAGTTACTCTGGAAACACCATATATTTT,CASSEHPDSYSGNTIYF
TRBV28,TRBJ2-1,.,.,TGTGCCAGCAGTCTAGACGTCAGCTCCTACAATGAGCAGTTCTTC,CASSLDVSSYNEQFF
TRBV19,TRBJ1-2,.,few,TGTGCCAGTAGTATCCCTGGAGATACTAACTATGGCTACACCTTC,CASSIPGDTNYGYTF
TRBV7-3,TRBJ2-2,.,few,TGTGCCAGCAGCTTAACTGCCTCGTACACCGGGGAGCTGTTTTTT,CASSLTASYTGELFF
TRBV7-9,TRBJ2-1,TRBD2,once,TGTGCCAGCAGCGAGGGGAAAACTAGCGGGGGGGCCAACAATGAGCAGTTCTTC,CASSEGKTSGGANNEQFF
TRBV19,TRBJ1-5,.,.,TGTGCCAGTAACGAGGGGGTATTCAATCAGCCCCAGCATTTT,CASNEGVFNQPQHF
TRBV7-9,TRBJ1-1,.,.,TGTGCCAGCAGCACAGCCCCCCGGGGTAACACTGAAGCTTTCTTT,CASSTAPRGNTEAFF
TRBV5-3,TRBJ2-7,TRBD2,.,TGTGCCAGAAGCTTGCATACTAGCGGTAAAAGCTCCTACGAGCAGTACTTC,CARSLHTSGKSSYEQYF
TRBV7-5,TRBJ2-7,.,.,TGTGTCAGAAGCCGCCAGACTAGCGCGATCTACGAGCAGTACTTC,CVRSRQTSAIYEQYF
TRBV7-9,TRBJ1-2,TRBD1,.,TGTGCCAGCAGCTTAAGAGGGACAGAGTATGGCTACACCTTC,CASSLRGTEYGYTF
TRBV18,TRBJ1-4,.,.,TGTGCCAGCTCACCGCCGCCGGGGAATGAAAAACTGTTTTTT,CASSPPPGNEKLFF
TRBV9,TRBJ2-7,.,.,TGTGCCAGCAGCGTAGATCAGGGGATTTACGAGCAGTACTTC,CASSVDQGIYEQYF
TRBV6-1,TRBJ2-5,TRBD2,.,TGTGCCAGCAGTGAGGGTACTAGCGGGGCGGAGACCCAGTACTTC,CASSEGTSGAETQYF
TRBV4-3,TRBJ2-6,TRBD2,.,TGCGCCAGCAGCCAACTCAGCGGACTAGCGGGAGGGCCTGGGGCCAACGTCCTGACTTTC,CASSQLSGLAGGPGANVLTF
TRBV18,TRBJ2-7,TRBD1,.,TGTGCCAGCTCACCACCGGGGGGACAGGGGGCGCCTGAGCAGTACTTC,CASSPPGGQGAPEQYF
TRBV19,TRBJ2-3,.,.,TGTGCCAGTAGTGATCCTAGGGGGTACACAGATACGCAGTATTTT,CASSDPRGYTDTQYF
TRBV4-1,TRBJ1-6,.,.,TGCGCCAGCAGCCTACGGGCCGATTCACCCCTCCACTTT,CASSLRADSPLHF
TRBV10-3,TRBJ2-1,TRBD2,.,TGTGCCATCAGTGACTGGGGGACTAGCGGCAATGAGCAGTTCTTC,CAISDWGTSGNEQFF
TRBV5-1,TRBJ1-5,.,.,TGCGCCAGCAGCTTAATGGGTAATCAGCCCCAGCATTTT,CASSLMGNQPQHF
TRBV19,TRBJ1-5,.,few,TGTGCCAGTTGGGGGGTTAGCAATCAGCCCCAGCATTTT,CASWGVSNQPQHF
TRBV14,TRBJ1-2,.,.,TGTGCCAGCAGCCTTGCCGGGGGACGAAACTATGGCTACACCTTC,CASSLAGGRNYGYTF